The 32 T cell receptor beta chains reported below all come from one sample, sequenced in a study of cytomegalovirus exposure and HLA in healthy donors. Sequencing was performed with immunoSEQ multiplex PCR; in TCRdb, only in-frame clones are kept and a portion is missing. The table includes 150,000 to 200,000 clones, around nine tenths detected once. Sequences were obtained from PBMCs. These receptors were taken from a man aged 30 to 45 in good health and CMV-seropositive.

This clone was detected only a few times. The gene calls are TRBV5-1 and TRBJ2-2; no reliable D call. Germline V CDR1 and CDR2: SGHRS, YFSETQ. CDR3 length: 16 residues. Deletions cut 0 bases from V and 0 bases from J, with 9 bases between. CDR3 amino acids: CASSLEGRTNTGELFF. The CDR3, as DNA: TGCGCCAGCAGCTTGGAGGGCAGGACGAACACCGGGGAGCTGTTTTTT.

The chain has TRBV7-9 and TRBJ1-6; D ambiguous. Per the germline V gene, CDR1 is SEHNR and CDR2 is FQNEAQ (reference sequence). The ends were cut back, 1 base at V and 11 bases at J, with 9 bases in the middle. CDR3 size: 13 residues. CDR3 residues: CASSLEGMTPLHF. The CDR3 DNA sequence: TGTGCCAGCAGCTTAGAGGGTATGACACCCCTCCACTTT.

The chain links TRBV7-2 to TRBJ2-5; 7 bases agree with TRBD2. The CDR3 has 14 residues. The germline V gene encodes CDR1 SGHTA and CDR2 FQGNSA. J lost 4 bases, V lost 1 base, and 3 bases had no gene match. CDR3 sequence (DNA): TGTGCCAGCAGCTTAGGGTCGGGGGGAGAGACCCAGTACTTC. Translated: CASSLGSGGETQYF.

The chain employs TRBV7-2 and TRBJ1-4, with D perhaps matching TRBD1 (5 bases). V lost 2 bases to trimming and J lost 10 bases, with 17 bases between them. The germline V gene has CDR1 SGHTA and CDR2 FQGNSA. The CDR3 has 15 residues. CDR3 sequence: CASSLTSGREGKLFF. CDR3 in DNA: TGTGCCAGCAGCTTAACGAGCGGCAGGGAAGGAAAACTGTTTTTT.

Remarks on this clone: Within the sample, other DNA sequences also encode this same CDR3. The gene calls are TRBV28 and TRBJ1-5; D is uncertain. Germline lookup yields CDR1 MDHEN and CDR2 SYDVKM. There are 13 residues in the CDR3. V was trimmed by 2 bases and J by 4 bases, leaving 6 bases between them. The CDR3 reads CASSLGSNQPQHF. The CDR3 bases are TGTGCCAGCAGTTTAGGCAGTAATCAGCCCCAGCATTTT.

This clone was observed a single time. This sequence joins TRBV19 and TRBJ1-5, with 8 bases that match TRBD1. V trimming: 8 bases; J trimming: 4 bases; junction bases outside the gene matches: 4. Germline V gene lookup returns CDR1 LNHDA and CDR2 SQIVND (reference sequence). This CDR3 comprises 13 residues. CDR3 sequence reads: CASRGQVNQPQHF. The CDR3, as DNA: TGTGCCAGTCGGGGACAGGTAAATCAGCCCCAGCATTTT.

This chain links TRBV5-1 with TRBJ2-7; D possibly uses TRBD1 or TRBD2 (5 bases each). Per the germline V gene, CDR1 is SGHRS and CDR2 is YFSETQ. V was shortened by 5 bases and J by 2 bases, with 14 bases between the two germline ends. The CDR3 is 14 residues long. Written as DNA, the CDR3 is TGCGCCAGCAGGGGACGGGACGCCGCCTACGAGCAGTACTTC. It codes for CASRGRDAAYEQYF.

CDR3 amino acids: CAIRGSNLNTEAFF. CDR3 DNA sequence: TGTGCCATCAGGGGAAGCAACTTGAACACTGAAGCTTTCTTT. This chain uses TRBV10-3 with TRBJ1-1; D is ambiguous. This CDR3 is built from 14 residues. Per germline, CDR1 ENHRY and CDR2 SYGVKD. The V and J ends lost 6 bases and 0 bases respectively, with 11 bases between them.

CDR3 loop: CASSTVGLAGADTQYF. The CDR3 DNA reads as TGTGCCAGCAGCACCGTCGGACTAGCGGGAGCAGATACGCAGTATTTT. V is TRBV11-3 and J is TRBJ2-3, with 13 bases lining up with TRBD2. CDR1 SGHNT and CDR2 YENEEA come from the germline V gene. J lost 4 bases, V lost 5 bases, and 6 bases had no gene match. The length of the CDR3 is 16 residues.

On this clone itself: It is unclear where the CDR3 begins or ends on the DNA, so no DNA is shown, and the CDR3 is as TCRdb lists it. The chain employs TRBV21-1 and TRBJ2-7. TRBV21-1 is described as a pseudogene. 15 amino acids form the CDR3, both terminal residues included. CDR3 amino acids: CAITPYGCGPYEQYF.

The chain uses TRBV30 and TRBJ2-3; 10 bases align to TRBD2. Germline V gene lookup returns CDR1 GTSNPN and CDR2 SVGIG (reference sequence). This CDR3 comprises 15 residues. With 3 bases clipped from V and 2 bases from J, the junction kept 5 bases outside the gene matches. CDR3 protein: CAWRAGGPFTDTQYF. The CDR3 DNA reads TGTGCCTGGAGAGCGGGGGGGCCTTTCACAGATACGCAGTATTTT. The whole variable domain, filled in from reference TRBV30 and TRBJ2-3, reads SQTIHQWPATLVQPVGSPLSLECTVEGTSNPNLYWYRQAAGRGLQLLFYSVGIGQISSEVPQNLSASRPQDRQFILSSKKLLLSDSGFYLCAWRAGGPFTDTQYFGPGTRLTVL.

V and J are TRBV7-2 and TRBJ1-2; TRBD1 matches 9 bases. The CDR3 contains 15 residues. Per the germline V gene, CDR1 is SGHTA and CDR2 is FQGNSA. V was clipped by 6 bases and J by 7 bases; unmatched bases: 12. The CDR3 protein is CASRLTGTGISGYTF. CDR3 in DNA: TGTGCCAGCAGGCTAACCGGGACAGGGATTAGTGGCTACACCTTC.

The chain has TRBV28 and TRBJ1-1; maybe TRBD1 (5 bases). The CDR3 spans 11 residues. CDR1 MDHEN and CDR2 SYDVKM come from the germline V gene. V lost 8 bases, J lost 12 bases, and 16 bases lay in between. The CDR3: CASGRDVGTFF. As DNA, the CDR3 is TGTGCCAGCGGCCGGGACGTTGGGACTTTCTTT.

This chain connects TRBV11-3 to TRBJ1-1, with TRBD1 identical over 7 bases. V trimming: 3 bases; J trimming: 8 bases; junction bases outside the gene matches: 9. Germline V gene data show CDR1 as SGHNT and CDR2 as YENEEA. CDR3 size: 14 residues. The CDR3 DNA follows: TGTGCCAGCAGCTTGCGGGACAGACAAAAAGAAGCTTTCTTT. This codes for CASSLRDRQKEAFF.

The rearrangement joins TRBV19 to TRBJ1-4; 9 bases match TRBD1. Germline CDR1 reads LNHDA; CDR2 reads SQIVND (reference sequence). This CDR3 region has 15 residues. V was pared by 6 bases and J by 4 bases, with 6 bases of the junction left unmatched. CDR3 sequence: CASRTAGQGNEKLFF. Here the CDR3 DNA reads TGTGCCAGTAGGACCGCGGGACAGGGTAATGAAAAACTGTTTTTT.

This clone was observed once. CDR3 DNA: TGTGCCAGCAGGCAGGGCTTTTATGGCTACACCTTC. It codes for CASRQGFYGYTF. This sequence joins TRBV6-5 and TRBJ1-2; D possibly corresponds to TRBD1 (5 bases). Germline V lookup: CDR1 MNHEY, CDR2 SVGAGI. The CDR3 has 12 residues. V was trimmed by 6 bases and J by 5 bases, leaving 10 bases between them.

The J gene is TRBJ1-1, the V gene TRBV4-1; no reliable D call. V gave up 3 bases and J gave up 0 bases, with 8 bases separating them. This CDR3 contains 14 residues. In germline, CDR1 is MGHRA, CDR2 YSYEKL. CDR3 region: CASSQGQMNTEAFF. CDR3 in DNA: TGCGCCAGCAGCCAGGGTCAAATGAACACTGAAGCTTTCTTT.

The gene calls are TRBV7-9 and TRBJ2-5, with D maybe TRBD2 (6 bases). V lost 5 bases, J lost 3 bases, and 16 bases lay in between. The CDR3 contains 15 residues. The germline V gene encodes CDR1 SEHNR and CDR2 FQNEAQ (reference sequence). As DNA, the CDR3 is TGTGCCAGCAGCCCGCTGGGGGGTTGGGAAGAGACCCAGTACTTC. Protein: CASSPLGGWEETQYF.

The V and J genes are TRBV28 and TRBJ1-2; possible D gene TRBD1, 6 bases. Germline V CDR1 and CDR2: MDHEN, SYDVKM. The CDR3 runs to 14 residues. The V and J ends lost 5 bases and 4 bases respectively, with 14 bases between them. The CDR3 DNA sequence: TGTGCCAGCAGTCTAACCGGGACACTCTATGGCTACACCTTC. This translates into CASSLTGTLYGYTF.

This chain links TRBV6-5 with TRBJ2-7; D gene unclear. This CDR3 has 15 residues. In germline, CDR1 is MNHEY, CDR2 SVGAGI. V lost 0 bases, J lost 6 bases, and 15 bases lay in between. As DNA, the CDR3 is TGTGCCAGCAGTTACTCGGGTGCGCCCATGGGCGAGCAGTACTTC. Amino acid sequence: CASSYSGAPMGEQYF.

This clone was counted only a few times. V and J are TRBV6-6 and TRBJ1-6; tentative D call: TRBD1 (5 bases). Germline V gene sequence: CDR1 MNHNY, CDR2 SVGAGI (reference sequence). CDR3 length: 14 residues. V was cut by 2 bases and J by 10 bases, with 12 bases left in between. In nucleotides, the CDR3 is TGTGCCAGCAGTTACGGGGGAAGGGGCTCACCCCTCCACTTT. It yields the protein CASSYGGRGSPLHF.

The rearrangement joins TRBV19 to TRBJ2-7; a possible D gene is TRBD2 (5 bases). CDR1 is LNHDA, CDR2 SQIVND, per germline (reference sequence). V shed 4 bases and J shed 2 bases, with 12 bases lying between them. This CDR3 is 14 amino acids long. The CDR3 loop is CASSKRTATYEQYF. In nucleotides, the CDR3 is TGTGCCAGTAGTAAACGGACTGCTACCTACGAGCAGTACTTC.

The rearrangement joins TRBV6-6 to TRBJ2-3; D might be TRBD2 (5 bases). Germline V gene data show CDR1 as MNHNY and CDR2 as SVGAGI (reference sequence). The CDR3 totals 15 residues. V dropped 2 bases and J dropped 1 base, with 10 bases sitting between them. Written as DNA, the CDR3 is TGTGCCAGCAGTTACGAGGGTATCCGCACAGATACGCAGTATTTT. This translates into CASSYEGIRTDTQYF.

The chain couples TRBV19 to TRBJ1-5; D call uncertain. In germline, CDR1 is LNHDA, CDR2 SQIVND (reference sequence). This CDR3 contains 14 residues. V lost 3 bases and J lost 1, with 7 bases in between. Here the CDR3 reads CASSILRSNQPQHF. DNA of the CDR3: TGTGCCAGTAGTATCCTCCGCAGCAATCAGCCCCAGCATTTT.

The chain is built from TRBV4-2 and TRBJ2-6; a possible D gene is TRBD2 (5 bases). The V gene lost 1 base and the J gene lost 0 bases, with 13 bases spanning the gap. The CDR3 covers 18 residues. Germline V gene sequence: CDR1 LGHNA, CDR2 YNFKEQ. The CDR3 is CASSQVPGSSSGANVLTF. The CDR3 coding sequence is TGTGCCAGCAGCCAAGTTCCGGGATCCAGCTCTGGGGCCAACGTCCTGACTTTC.

The chain employs TRBV7-2 and TRBJ1-2, with D perhaps TRBD1 (6 bases). CDR1 is SGHTA, CDR2 FQGNSA, per germline. The V end lost 2 bases, the J end lost 3 bases, and 10 bases lay between the germline ends. CDR3 length equals 14 residues. The CDR3 here is CASSLTGMDYGYTF. Here the CDR3 DNA reads TGTGCCAGCAGCTTAACAGGGATGGACTATGGCTACACCTTC.

Only one count was recorded for this clone. The rearrangement uses TRBV10-3 and TRBJ2-3; no firm D call. The germline V gene has CDR1 ENHRY and CDR2 SYGVKD. CDR3 length: 12 amino acids. Between the trimmed V and J ends, which lost 4 bases and 4 bases, there was a span of 6 bases. The CDR3 region has the DNA TGTGCCATCAGTGCAGGTTCAGATACGCAGTATTTT. This translates into CAISAGSDTQYF.

This clone was seen a handful of times. The rearrangement uses TRBV6-4 and TRBJ2-7; 10 bases are a match to TRBD2. CDR1 and CDR2 (germline): MRHNA, SNTAGT. With V trimmed by 4 bases and J by 1 base, 4 bases remained unmatched. The CDR3 has 15 residues. The CDR3 sequence is CASSVLAGESYEQYF. CDR3 in DNA: TGTGCCAGCAGTGTCCTAGCGGGAGAGTCCTACGAGCAGTACTTC.

This chain joins TRBV4-1 and TRBJ1-6; D might be TRBD1 (5 bases). CDR1 is MGHRA and CDR2 is YSYEKL in the germline V gene. This CDR3 has 14 amino acids. V was pared by 6 bases and J by 5 bases, with 11 bases between. DNA for the CDR3: TGCGCCAGCAGTTACGGGGGGGATAATTCACCCCTCCACTTT. Amino acid sequence: CASSYGGDNSPLHF.

The chain uses TRBV5-6 and TRBJ1-2; D perhaps matches TRBD1 (5 bases). Trimming cost V 0 bases and J 4 bases, with 7 bases left between them. This CDR3 spans 13 amino acids. The germline gives CDR1 SGHDT, CDR2 YYEEEE. DNA of the CDR3: TGTGCCAGCAGCTTGGGACAGCCCTATGGCTACACCTTC. Translating gives CASSLGQPYGYTF.

The J gene is TRBJ1-2, the V gene TRBV6-1, with 7 bases matching TRBD1. Germline values: CDR1 MNHNS, CDR2 SASEGT. The CDR3 runs to 13 residues. V lost 6 bases and J lost 7; bases outside the gene matches: 8. The CDR3: CASRGTGEGGYTF. CDR3 in DNA: TGTGCCAGCAGGGGAACAGGGGAAGGTGGCTACACCTTC.

This clone was detected ten times or more. This chain joins TRBV5-4 and TRBJ1-1, with TRBD1 matching over 11 bases. There are 16 residues in the CDR3. The V gene's germline CDR1 is SGHNT and CDR2 YYREEE (reference sequence). V lost 4 bases and J lost 2; bases outside the gene matches: 7. CDR3 DNA: TGTGCCAGCAGCCAGTTCGGGACAGGGGGAAACACTGAAGCTTTCTTT. Protein: CASSQFGTGGNTEAFF. Full variable domain (missing parts from reference TRBV5-4 and TRBJ1-1): ETGVTQSPTHLIKTRGQQVTLRCSSQSGHNTVSWYQQALGQGPQFIFQYYREEENGRGNFPPRFSGLQFPNYSSELNVNALELDDSALYLCASSQFGTGGNTEAFFGQGTRLTVV.